The 22 T cell receptor beta chains given below trace back to one sample, sequenced in a study of T cell repertoires in cytomegalovirus infection. TCRdb re-derived calls from the reads in MiXCR, one entry per CDR3 protein. The data hold 200,000 or so distinct CDR3 sequences, with 35% to 40% observed a single time. No cognate antigen is known for these TCRs. The sequencing here drew on CD8+ T cells from cultured PBMCs, taken from culture after CMV antigen stimulation. These TCRs come from a human donor in good health (CMV status not recorded). Some clones in this sample may be carry-over from other donors' samples.

This clonotype occurred a few times. The chain combines TRBV7-6 with TRBJ1-2; no reliable D call. CDR3 length equals 14 residues. The V gene lost 5 bases and the J gene lost 3 bases, with 13 bases spanning the gap. Germline V gene data show CDR1 as SGHVS and CDR2 as FNYEAQ. The DNA of the CDR3 is TGTGCCAGCAGCCTATCCCGGGAGCACTATGGCTACACCTTC. The encoded protein is CASSLSREHYGYTF.

The chain has TRBV4-1 and TRBJ1-1; D is possibly TRBD1 (6 bases). Germline CDR1 MGHRA, CDR2 YSYEKL. V was trimmed by 3 bases and J by 7 bases, leaving 12 bases between them. The CDR3 totals 13 residues. Here the CDR3 DNA reads TGCGCCAGCAGCCAGCAGGGGTCCCTTGAAGCTTTCTTT. Translated: CASSQQGSLEAFF.

Here the CDR3 reads CAWSVAGVTEAFF. CDR3 nucleotides: TGTGCCTGGAGTGTAGCAGGGGTCACTGAAGCTTTCTTT. The chain joins TRBV30 to TRBJ1-1, with D perhaps TRBD1 (6 bases). The V end lost 0 bases, the J end lost 4 bases, and 9 bases lay between the germline ends. This CDR3 is built from 13 residues. Germline V CDR1 and CDR2: GTSNPN, SVGIG (reference sequence).

The chain has TRBV2 and TRBJ2-5; D gene ambiguous. V was cut by 6 bases and J by 5 bases, with 10 bases left in between. Germline-derived CDR1 and CDR2 are SNHLY and FYNNEI. CDR3 size: 12 residues. The CDR3 protein is CASSLSVETQYF. DNA of the CDR3: TGTGCCAGCAGCCTGAGCGTGGAGACCCAGTACTTC.

V usage is TRBV7-6 and J usage is TRBJ2-3; 10 positions match TRBD1. CDR1 and CDR2 (germline): SGHVS, FNYEAQ. The CDR3 consists of 15 residues. The ends lost 5 bases at V and 1 base at J; junction bases unmatched: 3. The CDR3 nucleotides are TGTGCCAGCAGCGCCGGGACAGGGGGCACAGATACGCAGTATTTT. It specifies CASSAGTGGTDTQYF.

This clonotype was counted a few times. The chain joins TRBV25-1 to TRBJ2-5, with 11 bases aligning to TRBD2. The V gene end was trimmed by 6 bases and the J gene end by 1 base; junction bases not matched to a gene: 10. The CDR3 is made up of 17 amino acids. Germline V CDR1 and CDR2: MGHDK, SYGVNS. Written as DNA, the CDR3 is TGTGCCAGCAGCTCCAGTAGCGGGAGGGGGGTCCAAGAGACCCAGTACTTC. It codes for CASSSSSGRGVQETQYF.

The V and J genes are TRBV14 and TRBJ2-1; D remains ambiguous. The CDR3 contains 12 residues. V lost 0 bases and J 7 bases, leaving 4 bases between the germline ends. CDR1 and CDR2 from the germline V gene are SGHDN and FVKESK. The CDR3 DNA is TGTGCCAGCAGCCAAGACGTAAATGAGCAGTTCTTC. Translated, it gives CASSQDVNEQFF. Combining the CDR3 with reference TRBV14 and TRBJ2-1 gives the whole variable domain EAGVTQFPSHSVIEKGQTVTLRCDPISGHDNLYWYRRVMGKEIKFLLHFVKESKQDESGMPNNRFLAERTGGTYSTLKVQPAELEDSGVYFCASSQDVNEQFFGPGTRLTVL.

V usage is TRBV4-2 and J usage is TRBJ2-7; 9 positions agree with TRBD1. CDR1 is LGHNA, CDR2 YNFKEQ, per germline. This CDR3 spans 15 amino acids. Trimming cost V 0 bases and J 3 bases; bases outside gene matches: 3. The CDR3 loop is CASSQEGTGRYEQYF. DNA for the CDR3: TGTGCCAGCAGCCAAGAAGGGACAGGGCGCTACGAGCAGTACTTC.

To note about this clonotype: One end of the junction fails to match germline, which may point to a read error. This chain connects TRBV7-6 to TRBJ2-1; 9 bases map to TRBD2. The CDR3 runs to 16 residues. Germline CDR1 and CDR2: SGHVS and FNYEAQ. The CDR3 region is CASRLESSGKQNEQFF. The CDR3 region has the DNA TGTGCAAGCAGATTAGAGTCTAGCGGGAAACAAAATGAGCAGTTCTTC.

CDR3 loop: CASSLAGEVEKLFF. CDR3 nucleotide sequence: TGTGCCAGCAGCCTGGCTGGCGAGGTTGAGAAACTGTTTTTT. The chain joins TRBV7-9 to TRBJ1-4; D remains unclear. The CDR3 consists of 14 residues. Germline V gene lookup returns CDR1 SEHNR and CDR2 FQNEAQ (reference sequence). V was pared by 5 bases and J by 11 bases, with 18 bases between.

The chain combines TRBV6-8 with TRBJ2-7; 8 nucleotides agree with TRBD1. The CDR3 runs 15 residues. The germline V gene has CDR1 MNHGY and CDR2 SAAAGT. V was pared by 4 bases and J by 2 bases, with 7 bases of the junction left unmatched. The CDR3 DNA reads as TGTGCCAGCAGTTTCCACCGGACAGGGACCTACGAGCAGTACTTC. Protein: CASSFHRTGTYEQYF.

This clonotype was counted between two and nine times. The rearrangement uses TRBV2 and TRBJ2-1; 9 nucleotides match TRBD2. The J segment lost 3 bases and the V segment lost 2 bases, leaving 8 bases of the junction unmatched. Per the germline V gene, CDR1 is SNHLY and CDR2 is FYNNEI. This CDR3 has 17 amino acids. The DNA for the CDR3 is TGTGCCAGCAGTGAAAGGAGGGCGGGAGGGTTCTACAATGAGCAGTTCTTC. Translating it yields CASSERRAGGFYNEQFF.

The sample holds a few counts of this clonotype. This rearrangement joins TRBV2 to TRBJ2-1; no clear D. V was trimmed by 3 bases and J by 9 bases, leaving 18 bases between them. The CDR3 runs to 15 residues. Per germline, CDR1 SNHLY and CDR2 FYNNEI. The CDR3 sequence: CASSETKRILSEQFF. The DNA of the CDR3 is TGTGCCAGCAGTGAGACCAAAAGAATTCTGAGTGAGCAGTTCTTC.

The genes are TRBV6-5 and TRBJ1-6, with a tentative D call TRBD1 (5 bases). V gave up 4 bases and J gave up 7 bases, with 11 bases separating them. Per germline, CDR1 MNHEY and CDR2 SVGAGI. The CDR3 spans 14 residues. Here the CDR3 reads CASSWSRVNSPLHF. For the CDR3, the DNA is TGTGCCAGCAGTTGGTCCAGGGTCAATTCACCCCTCCACTTT.

The chain's CDR3 is CASSFAGTYNEQFF. The DNA of the CDR3 is TGTGCCAGCAGTTTCGCGGGGACCTACAATGAGCAGTTCTTC. This chain uses TRBV28 with TRBJ2-1, with D tentatively TRBD2 (6 bases). The CDR3 totals 14 residues. The germline gives CDR1 MDHEN, CDR2 SYDVKM. The V gene lost 3 bases and the J gene lost 2 bases, with 8 bases spanning the gap.

This clonotype has a handful of counts. This rearrangement joins TRBV11-2 to TRBJ1-6, with a possible D match to TRBD1 (6 bases). The CDR3 sequence is 15 residues long. Germline assignment: CDR1 SGHAT and CDR2 FQNNGV. Trimming removed 6 bases from V and 7 bases from J, with 16 bases in between. The CDR3 bases are TGTGCCAGCAGTTGGGCCCTGACAGGCAATTCACCCCTCCACTTT. This codes for CASSWALTGNSPLHF.

A single count supports this clonotype. V gene TRBV6-2 or TRBV6-3 combines with J gene TRBJ2-1; 8 bases line up with TRBD1. CDR3 size: 16 residues. Trimming took 6 bases from V and 6 from J; bases not matched to a gene: 13. The germline V gene has CDR1 MNHEY and CDR2 SVGEGT. The CDR3, as DNA: TGTGCCAGCAGATACGACAGGGGTGACGGCAGCAATGAGCAGTTCTTC. It translates to CASRYDRGDGSNEQFF.

Worth noting for this clonotype: One junction end does not reproduce the germline sequence, and a read error may be involved. The gene calls are TRBV7-7 and TRBJ2-3, with TRBD1 as a possible D gene (6 bases). The CDR3 is 13 amino acids. Germline-derived CDR1 and CDR2 are SSHAT and FNYEAQ (reference sequence). Here the CDR3 reads CASSQGPTDTQYF. The CDR3 DNA is TGTGCTAGCAGTCAGGGGCCCACAGATACGCAGTATTTT.

This clonotype was recorded a few times. The chain carries TRBV7-9 and TRBJ1-2, with D perhaps matching TRBD1 (6 bases). The CDR3 sequence is 14 residues long. Trimming stripped 5 bases from V and 1 base from J, with 11 bases between. Per the germline V gene, CDR1 is SEHNR and CDR2 is FQNEAQ (reference sequence). CDR3 residues: CASSASGVNYGYTF. The CDR3 DNA reads TGTGCCAGCAGCGCCTCAGGGGTTAACTATGGCTACACCTTC.

This chain connects TRBV15 to TRBJ2-2; D ambiguous. CDR1 and CDR2 from the germline V gene are LNHNV and YYDKDF (reference sequence). V lost 0 bases, J lost 1 base, and 12 bases lay in between. The CDR3 consists of 17 residues. The CDR3 DNA is TGTGCCACCAGCAGAGATAGCTCGGCCTGGAACACCGGGGAGCTGTTTTTT. Translated: CATSRDSSAWNTGELFF.

This chain uses TRBV11-2 with TRBJ2-5, with D perhaps given as TRBD1 or TRBD2 (5 bases each). CDR3 length: 12 amino acids. CDR1 and CDR2 from the germline V gene are SGHAT and FQNNGV. Between the trimmed V and J ends, which lost 3 bases and 9 bases, there was a span of 11 bases. CDR3 in amino acids: CASSLSRDAQYF. CDR3 in DNA: TGTGCCAGCAGCTTGTCCCGGGACGCCCAGTACTTC.

This clonotype was counted a single time. The CDR3 carries no conserved terminal phenylalanine or tryptophan, so it likely arises from a read error. The chain couples TRBV6-6 to TRBJ1-5; D ambiguous. Germline-derived CDR1 and CDR2 are MNHNY and SVGAGI (reference sequence). This CDR3 contains 15 residues. V lost 2 bases and J lost 3, with 11 bases in between. The CDR3 sequence is CASSYAGPFNQPQHY. The DNA for the CDR3 is TGTGCCAGCAGTTACGCCGGACCATTCAATCAGCCCCAGCATTAT.